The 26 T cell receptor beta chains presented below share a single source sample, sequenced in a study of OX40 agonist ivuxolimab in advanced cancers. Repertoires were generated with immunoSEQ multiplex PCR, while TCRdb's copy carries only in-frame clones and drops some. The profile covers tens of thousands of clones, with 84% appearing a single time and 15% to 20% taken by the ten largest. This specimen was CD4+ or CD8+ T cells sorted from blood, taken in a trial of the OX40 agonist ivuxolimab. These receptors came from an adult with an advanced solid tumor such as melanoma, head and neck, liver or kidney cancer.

CDR3 bases: TGTGCCAGCAGCGTAGCCGAGGCGTGGGAGACCCAGTACTTC. This translates into CASSVAEAWETQYF. The chain has TRBV9 and TRBJ2-5; D gene uncertain. The CDR3 consists of 14 residues. Trimming cost V 0 bases and J 5 bases, with 11 bases left between them. Germline V gives CDR1 SGDLS, CDR2 YYNGEE.

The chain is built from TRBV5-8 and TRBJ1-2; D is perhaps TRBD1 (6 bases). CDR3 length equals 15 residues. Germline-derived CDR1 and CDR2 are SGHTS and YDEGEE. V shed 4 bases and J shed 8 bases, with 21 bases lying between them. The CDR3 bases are TGTGCCAGCAGCACCGGGACAAACGCCCTGCGAGGCTACACCTTC. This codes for CASSTGTNALRGYTF.

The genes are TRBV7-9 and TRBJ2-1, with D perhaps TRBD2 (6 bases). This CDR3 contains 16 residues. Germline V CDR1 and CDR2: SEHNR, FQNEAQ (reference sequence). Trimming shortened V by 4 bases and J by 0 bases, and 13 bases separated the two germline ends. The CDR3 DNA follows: TGTGCCAGCAGCTGGGGAGGTGACAGCTCCTACAATGAGCAGTTCTTC. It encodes CASSWGGDSSYNEQFF.

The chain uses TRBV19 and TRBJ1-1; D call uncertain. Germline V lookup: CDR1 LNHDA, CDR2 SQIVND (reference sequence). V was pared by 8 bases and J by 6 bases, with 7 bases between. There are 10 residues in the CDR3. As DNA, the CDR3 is TGTGCCAGTGGCGAGCCTGAAGCTTTCTTT. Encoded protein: CASGEPEAFF.

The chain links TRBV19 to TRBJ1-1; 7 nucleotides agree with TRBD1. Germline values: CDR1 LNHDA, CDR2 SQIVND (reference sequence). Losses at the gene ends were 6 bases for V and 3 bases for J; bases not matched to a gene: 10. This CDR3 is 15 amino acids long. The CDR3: CASRKGAIRDTEAFF. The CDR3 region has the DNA TGTGCCAGTAGGAAGGGGGCAATCAGAGACACTGAAGCTTTCTTT.

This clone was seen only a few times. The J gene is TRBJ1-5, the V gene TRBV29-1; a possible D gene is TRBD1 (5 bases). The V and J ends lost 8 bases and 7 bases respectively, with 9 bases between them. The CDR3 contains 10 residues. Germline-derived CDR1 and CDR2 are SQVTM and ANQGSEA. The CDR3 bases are TGCAGCCCCACAGGACAGCCCCAGCATTTT. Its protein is CSPTGQPQHF. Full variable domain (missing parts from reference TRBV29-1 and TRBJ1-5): SAVISQKPSRDICQRGTSLTIQCQVDSQVTMMFWYRQQPGQSLTLIATANQGSEATYESGFVIDKFPISRPNLTFSTLTVSNMSPEDSSIYLCSPTGQPQHFGDGTRLSIL.

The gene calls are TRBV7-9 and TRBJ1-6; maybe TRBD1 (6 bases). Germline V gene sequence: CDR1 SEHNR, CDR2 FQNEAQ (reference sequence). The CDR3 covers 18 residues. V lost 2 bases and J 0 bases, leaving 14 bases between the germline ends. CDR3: CASSLPGGQSSYNSPLHF. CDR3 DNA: TGTGCCAGCAGCTTACCTGGGGGGCAGAGCTCCTATAATTCACCCCTCCACTTT.

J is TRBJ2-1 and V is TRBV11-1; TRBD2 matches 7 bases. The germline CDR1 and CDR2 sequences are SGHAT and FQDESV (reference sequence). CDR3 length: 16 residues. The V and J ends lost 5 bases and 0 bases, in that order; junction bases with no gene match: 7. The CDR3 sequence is CASSILAGSSYNEQFF. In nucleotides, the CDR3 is TGTGCCAGCAGCATCTTAGCGGGTAGCTCCTACAATGAGCAGTTCTTC.

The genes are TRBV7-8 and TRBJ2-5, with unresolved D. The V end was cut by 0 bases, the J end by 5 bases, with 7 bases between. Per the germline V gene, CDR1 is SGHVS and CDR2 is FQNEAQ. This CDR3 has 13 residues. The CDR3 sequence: CASSLAPAETQYF. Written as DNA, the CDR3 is TGTGCCAGCAGCTTAGCTCCAGCGGAGACCCAGTACTTC.

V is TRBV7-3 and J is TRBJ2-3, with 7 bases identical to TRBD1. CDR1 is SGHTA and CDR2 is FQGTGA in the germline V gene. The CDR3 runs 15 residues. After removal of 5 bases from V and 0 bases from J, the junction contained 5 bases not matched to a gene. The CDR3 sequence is CASSTGTASTDTQYF. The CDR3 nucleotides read TGTGCCAGCAGCACCGGGACAGCTAGCACAGATACGCAGTATTTT.

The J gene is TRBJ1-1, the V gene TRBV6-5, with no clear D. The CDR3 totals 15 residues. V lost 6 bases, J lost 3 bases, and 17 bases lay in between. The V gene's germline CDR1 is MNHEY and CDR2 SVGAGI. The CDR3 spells CASRLDPVGDTEAFF. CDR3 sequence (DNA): TGTGCCAGCAGACTGGACCCCGTCGGGGACACTGAAGCTTTCTTT.

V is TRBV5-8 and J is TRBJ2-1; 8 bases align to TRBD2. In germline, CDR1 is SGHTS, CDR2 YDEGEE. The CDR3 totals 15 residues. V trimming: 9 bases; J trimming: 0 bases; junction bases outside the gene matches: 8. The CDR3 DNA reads TGTGCCACTACTAGCGGTCGGAGCTCCTACAATGAGCAGTTCTTC. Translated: CATTSGRSSYNEQFF.

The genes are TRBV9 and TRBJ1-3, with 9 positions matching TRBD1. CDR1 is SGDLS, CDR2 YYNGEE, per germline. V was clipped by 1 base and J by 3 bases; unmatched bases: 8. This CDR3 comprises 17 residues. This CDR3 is CASSVHPQGASGNTIYF. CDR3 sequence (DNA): TGTGCCAGCAGCGTACACCCACAGGGGGCGAGTGGAAACACCATATATTTT.

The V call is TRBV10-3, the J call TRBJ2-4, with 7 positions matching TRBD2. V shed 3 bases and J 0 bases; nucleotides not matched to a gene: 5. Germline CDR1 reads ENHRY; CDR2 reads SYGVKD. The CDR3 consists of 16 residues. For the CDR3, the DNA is TGTGCCATCAGTGATCCAGCGGGGATAGCCAAAAACATTCAGTACTTC. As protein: CAISDPAGIAKNIQYF.

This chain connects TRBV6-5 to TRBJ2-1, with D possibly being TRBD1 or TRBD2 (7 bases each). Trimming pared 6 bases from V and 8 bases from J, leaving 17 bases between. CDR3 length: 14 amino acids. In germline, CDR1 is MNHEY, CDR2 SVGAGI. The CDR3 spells CASRMGRGHDEQFF. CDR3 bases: TGTGCCAGCAGAATGGGGAGGGGGCACGATGAGCAGTTCTTC.

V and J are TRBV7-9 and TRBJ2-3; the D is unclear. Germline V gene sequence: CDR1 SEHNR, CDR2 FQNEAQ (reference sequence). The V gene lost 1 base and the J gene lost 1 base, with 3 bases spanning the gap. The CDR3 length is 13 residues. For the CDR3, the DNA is TGTGCCAGCAGCTTAGTGGGCACAGATACGCAGTATTTT. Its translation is CASSLVGTDTQYF.

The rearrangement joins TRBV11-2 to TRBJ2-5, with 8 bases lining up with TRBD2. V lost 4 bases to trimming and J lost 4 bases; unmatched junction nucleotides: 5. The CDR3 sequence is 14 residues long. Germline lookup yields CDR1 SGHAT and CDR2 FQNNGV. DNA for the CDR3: TGTGCCAGCAGCTCCCGGGGGGGCCTAGAGACCCAGTACTTC. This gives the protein CASSSRGGLETQYF.

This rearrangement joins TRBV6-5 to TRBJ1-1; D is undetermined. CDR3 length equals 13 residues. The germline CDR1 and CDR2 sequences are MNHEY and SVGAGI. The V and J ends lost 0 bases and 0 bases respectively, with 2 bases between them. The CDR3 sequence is CASSYSLNTEAFF. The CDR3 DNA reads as TGTGCCAGCAGTTACTCCTTGAACACTGAAGCTTTCTTT.

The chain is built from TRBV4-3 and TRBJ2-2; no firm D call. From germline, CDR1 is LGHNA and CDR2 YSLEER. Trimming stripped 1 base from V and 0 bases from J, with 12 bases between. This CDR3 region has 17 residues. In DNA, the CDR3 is TGCGCCAGCAGCCAAGGCCAAGTTAGGGCGAACACCGGGGAGCTGTTTTTT. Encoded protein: CASSQGQVRANTGELFF.

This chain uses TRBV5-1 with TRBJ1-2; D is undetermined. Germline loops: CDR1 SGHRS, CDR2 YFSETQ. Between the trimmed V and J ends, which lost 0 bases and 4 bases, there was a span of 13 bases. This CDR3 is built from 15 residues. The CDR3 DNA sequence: TGCGCCAGCAGCTTGGGGCAGTCGGGCAGCTATGGCTACACCTTC. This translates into CASSLGQSGSYGYTF.

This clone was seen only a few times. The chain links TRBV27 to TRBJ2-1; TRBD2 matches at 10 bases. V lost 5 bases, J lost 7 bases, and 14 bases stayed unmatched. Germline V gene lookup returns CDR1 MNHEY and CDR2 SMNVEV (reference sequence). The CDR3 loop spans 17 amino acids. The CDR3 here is CASSRSSGRAAWNEQFF. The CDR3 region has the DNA TGTGCCAGCAGTCGATCGAGCGGGAGGGCCGCATGGAATGAGCAGTTCTTC.

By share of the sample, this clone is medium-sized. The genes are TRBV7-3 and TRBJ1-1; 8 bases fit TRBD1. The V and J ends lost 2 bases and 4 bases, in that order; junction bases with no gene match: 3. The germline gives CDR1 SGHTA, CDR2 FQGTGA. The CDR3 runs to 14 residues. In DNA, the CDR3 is TGTGCCAGCAGCTTACAGGGGGCAGGCACTGAAGCTTTCTTT. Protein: CASSLQGAGTEAFF.

This CDR3 reads CASTSTNRGNQPQHF. The CDR3 DNA sequence: TGTGCCAGTACCTCAACGAACAGGGGCAATCAGCCCCAGCATTTT. The rearrangement links TRBV19 to TRBJ1-5, with D maybe TRBD1 (6 bases). V lost 7 bases and J lost 2, with 15 bases in between. The CDR3 loop spans 15 amino acids. The V gene's germline CDR1 is LNHDA and CDR2 SQIVND (reference sequence).

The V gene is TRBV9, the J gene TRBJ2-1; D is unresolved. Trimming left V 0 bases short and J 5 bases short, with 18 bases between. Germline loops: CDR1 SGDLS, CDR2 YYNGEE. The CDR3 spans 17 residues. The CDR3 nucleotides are TGTGCCAGCAGCGTAGCTGCTCGGATGAACCTTAACAATGAGCAGTTCTTC. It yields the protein CASSVAARMNLNNEQFF.

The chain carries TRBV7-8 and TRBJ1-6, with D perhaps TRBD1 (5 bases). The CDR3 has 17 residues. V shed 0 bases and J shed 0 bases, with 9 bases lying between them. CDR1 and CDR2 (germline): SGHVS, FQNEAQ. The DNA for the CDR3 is TGTGCCAGCAGCTTAGCAGGGGTCGGCTCCTATAATTCACCCCTCCACTTT. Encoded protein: CASSLAGVGSYNSPLHF.

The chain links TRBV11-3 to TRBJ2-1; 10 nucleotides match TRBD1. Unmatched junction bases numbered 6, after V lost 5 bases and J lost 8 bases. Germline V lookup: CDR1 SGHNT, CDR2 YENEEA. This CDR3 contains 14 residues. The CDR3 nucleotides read TGTGCCAGCAGCGCCCGGGACAGGGGTCATGAGCAGTTCTTC. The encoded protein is CASSARDRGHEQFF.